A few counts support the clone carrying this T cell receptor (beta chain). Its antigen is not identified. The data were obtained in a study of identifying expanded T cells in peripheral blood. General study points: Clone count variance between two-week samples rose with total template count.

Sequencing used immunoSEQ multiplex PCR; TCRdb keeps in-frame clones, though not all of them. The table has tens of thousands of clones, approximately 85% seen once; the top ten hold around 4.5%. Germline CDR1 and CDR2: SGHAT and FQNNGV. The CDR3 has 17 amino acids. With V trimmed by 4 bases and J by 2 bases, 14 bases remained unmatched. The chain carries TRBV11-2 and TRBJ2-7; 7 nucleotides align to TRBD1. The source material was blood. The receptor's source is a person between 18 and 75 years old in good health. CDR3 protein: CASSSGVWDSDTYEQYF. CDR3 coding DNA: TGTGCCAGCAGCTCGGGTGTATGGGACAGTGATACCTACGAGCAGTACTTC. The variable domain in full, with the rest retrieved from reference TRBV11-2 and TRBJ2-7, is EAGVAQSPRYKIIEKRQSVAFWCNPISGHATLYWYQQILGQGPKLLIQFQNNGVVDDSQLPKDRFSAERLKGVDSTLKIQPAKLEDSAVYLCASSSGVWDSDTYEQYFGPGTRLTVT.